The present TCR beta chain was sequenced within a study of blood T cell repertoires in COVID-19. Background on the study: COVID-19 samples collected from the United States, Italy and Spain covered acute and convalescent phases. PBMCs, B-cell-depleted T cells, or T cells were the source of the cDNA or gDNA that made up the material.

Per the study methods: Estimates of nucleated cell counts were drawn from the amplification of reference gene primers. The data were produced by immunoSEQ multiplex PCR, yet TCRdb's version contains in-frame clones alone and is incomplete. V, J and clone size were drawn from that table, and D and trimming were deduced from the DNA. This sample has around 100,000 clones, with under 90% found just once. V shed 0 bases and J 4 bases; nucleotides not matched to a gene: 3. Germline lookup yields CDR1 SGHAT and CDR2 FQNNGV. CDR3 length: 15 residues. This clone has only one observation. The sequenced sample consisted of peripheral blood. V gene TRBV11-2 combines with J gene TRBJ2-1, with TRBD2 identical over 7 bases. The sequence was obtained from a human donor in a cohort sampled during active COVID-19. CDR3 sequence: CASSLEGLTYNEQFF. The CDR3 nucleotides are TGTGCCAGCAGCTTAGAGGGACTAACTTACAATGAGCAGTTCTTC.